This TCR beta chain was retrieved from a study of CD8 T cells in ankylosing spondylitis. Using its own MiXCR run on the 5' RACE reads, TCRdb lists one record per CDR3 protein. The table has some 250,000 distinct CDR3 sequences, about 10% seen once. General study points: Matched ankylosing spondylitis synovial fluid reportedly contained a significantly enriched population of disease-linked clones. Some of these motif variants have turned up before, in reports on reactive arthritis synovial fluid and blood.

The CDR3 loop spans 15 amino acids. In this sample, this clonotype turned up many times. Its antigen is unknown. V and J are TRBV12-2 and TRBJ2-3; TRBD1 is the table's D call and was not checked against the DNA. TRBV12-2 is designated a pseudogene. The source of this sequence is a male donor with ankylosing spondylitis or in good health (not recorded which). Sequencing was done on a sample of blood, either unsorted or a sorted T cell fraction (not recorded which). The CDR3, as DNA: TGTGCAAGTCGCCAGTCCCCCGGGAGAGAGGATGCGCAGTATTTT. Translating gives CASRQSPGREDAQYF.